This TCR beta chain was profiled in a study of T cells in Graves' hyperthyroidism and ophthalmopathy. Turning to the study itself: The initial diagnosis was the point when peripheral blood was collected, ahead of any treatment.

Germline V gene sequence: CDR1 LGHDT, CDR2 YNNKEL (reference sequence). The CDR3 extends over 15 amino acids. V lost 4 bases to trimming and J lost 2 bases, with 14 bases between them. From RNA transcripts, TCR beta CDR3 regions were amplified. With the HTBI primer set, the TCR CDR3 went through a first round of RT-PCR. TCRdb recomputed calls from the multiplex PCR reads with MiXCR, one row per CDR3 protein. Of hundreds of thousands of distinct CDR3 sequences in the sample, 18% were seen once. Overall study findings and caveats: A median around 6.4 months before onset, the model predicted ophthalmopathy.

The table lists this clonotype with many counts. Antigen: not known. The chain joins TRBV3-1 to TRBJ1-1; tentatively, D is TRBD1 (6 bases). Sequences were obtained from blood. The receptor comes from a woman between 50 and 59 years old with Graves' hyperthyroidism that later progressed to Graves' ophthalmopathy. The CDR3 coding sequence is TGTGCCAGCAGCCCTCCCGGGACAAGAAACACTGAAGCTTTCTTT. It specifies CASSPPGTRNTEAFF.